The source of this T cell receptor beta chain is a study of shared clonotypes between healthy human individuals. For the study at large: Each donor's CD8 memory used one plate, CD8 naive two, each CD4 subset three.

DNA at around 190 ng, around 30,000 T cell genomes, went into sorted-subset replicate PCRs. Original processing methods: Filtering differed since immunoSEQ provided only junctions, with no quality scores. The data were produced by immunoSEQ multiplex PCR, yet TCRdb's version contains in-frame clones alone and is incomplete. For V, J and clone size, that table is used; D and trimming come from the DNA. The sample has about 1 million clones, around 78% seen once. The CDR3 runs 13 residues. Germline loops: CDR1 LNHDA, CDR2 SQIVND (reference sequence). V was trimmed by 5 bases and J by 11 bases, leaving 18 bases between them.

This receptor was taken from a man between 18 and 29 years old in good health. Some clones in this sample may be carry-over from other donors' samples. The V gene is TRBV19, the J gene TRBJ1-1; TRBD1 might be the D (6 bases). Sequenced sample: memory CD4+ T cells from PBMCs. Documented subset: CD45RA-negative fraction. CDR3 region: CASSEGQGPGAFF. The CDR3 nucleotides read TGTGCCAGTAGTGAGGGACAAGGGCCGGGGGCTTTCTTT.